One T cell receptor beta chain is described in this entry. Data came from immunoSEQ multiplex PCR; TCRdb stores just in-frame clones and leaves some out. The table shows over a million clones, with 96% occurring only once. This entry belongs to a study of shared clonotypes between healthy human individuals. Subsets obtained from CD4+ cells comprised CD45RA+ naive and CD45RA-negative memory cells. Germline CDR1 is WNHNN and CDR2 is SYGVQD (reference sequence). The V segment lost 5 bases and the J segment 4 bases; nucleotides outside the gene matches: 4. This CDR3 contains 14 residues. The TCR sequence derives from a man in his thirties or forties in good health. Sequencing was carried out using naive CD4+ T cells sorted from blood. Subset described: CD45RA+ positively selected. The chain has TRBV10-1 and TRBJ2-2, with 7 bases identical to TRBD2. The CDR3 is CASSRTGGTGELFF. CDR3 bases: TGCGCCAGCAGTCGTACGGGGGGCACCGGGGAGCTGTTTTTT.